This entry lists 26 T cell receptor beta chains sequenced from one sample in a study of a mutant IDH1 vaccine in newly diagnosed glioma (dated by TCRdb to 2020 to 2023). Library generation was performed with the immunoSEQ multiplex PCR assay. This immuneACCESS table, as held by TCRdb, lists in-frame sequences with V and J called but not all clones. Of the missing ones, under half trace to an unresolved V gene in checked studies; the others have no known cause. The sample table holds around 41,000 clones, of which around 87% were seen once. The ten largest clones represent around 1.5% of the sample. Which antigens these TCRs recognize remains unknown. This sample's time point label indicates: week 35, safety follow-up. Each vaccine dose, consisting of 300 ug of a 20-mer mutant IDH1 peptide in Montanide, was administered subcutaneously with topical imiquimod. The input for sequencing was PBMCs, taken from a glioma patient whose treatment included an IDH1 peptide vaccine. The receptors shown here come from a man in his forties with glioma.

The chain couples TRBV7-2 to TRBJ1-1; D possibly corresponds to TRBD1 (6 bases). Germline lookup yields CDR1 SGHTA and CDR2 FQGNSA. The CDR3 loop spans 15 amino acids. Trimming removed 10 bases at V and 2 bases at J, with 20 bases between. The chain's CDR3 is CATTGPGDPNTEAFF. CDR3 bases: TGTGCCACAACTGGGCCAGGGGACCCAAACACTGAAGCTTTCTTT.

The V gene is TRBV18, the J gene TRBJ1-5; D is unclear. The CDR3 is 13 residues long. The germline CDR1 and CDR2 sequences are KGHSH and LQKENI. Trimming left V 5 bases short and J 5 bases short, with 10 bases between. For the CDR3, the DNA is TGTGCCAGCTCAAAAGGAGAATATCAGCCCCAGCATTTT. Amino acid sequence: CASSKGEYQPQHF.

The gene calls are TRBV5-4 and TRBJ2-5; D is possibly TRBD2 (5 bases). The germline V gene has CDR1 SGHNT and CDR2 YYREEE (reference sequence). Trimming left V 0 bases short and J 6 bases short, with 12 bases between. The CDR3 is 14 amino acids. CDR3 amino acids: CASSLGGPYQTQYF. The CDR3 DNA reads TGTGCCAGCAGCTTGGGAGGGCCCTACCAGACCCAGTACTTC.

The chain employs TRBV27 and TRBJ1-2; the D gene is possibly TRBD1 (5 bases). This CDR3 is 13 amino acids long. Looked up from germline, CDR1 is MNHEY and CDR2 is SMNVEV (reference sequence). V lost 3 bases and J 7 bases, leaving 12 bases between the germline ends. The CDR3, as DNA: TGTGCCAGCAGTTTGCGGGGGGAGCTTGGCTACACCTTC. It translates to CASSLRGELGYTF.

The chain has TRBV6-5 and TRBJ1-2; TRBD1 might be the D (6 bases). Trimming shortened V by 0 bases and J by 7 bases, and 15 bases separated the two germline ends. The CDR3 loop spans 15 amino acids. Germline V gene lookup returns CDR1 MNHEY and CDR2 SVGAGI. CDR3: CASSYSTAGAFGYTF. The CDR3, as DNA: TGTGCCAGCAGTTACTCGACCGCAGGGGCTTTTGGCTACACCTTC.

The chain recombines TRBV29-1 with TRBJ2-3, with 7 bases lining up with TRBD2. The CDR3 is 14 amino acids. Germline V gives CDR1 SQVTM, CDR2 ANQGSEA. V lost 5 bases to trimming and J lost 2 bases; unmatched junction nucleotides: 7. This CDR3 is CSVWGGFVTDTQYF. The CDR3 coding sequence is TGCAGCGTTTGGGGGGGTTTTGTCACAGATACGCAGTATTTT.

The CDR3 reads CASSVAGRREQFF. The CDR3, as DNA: TGTGCCAGCAGCGTAGCGGGGAGGCGTGAGCAGTTCTTC. The genes are TRBV9 and TRBJ2-1; tentatively, D is TRBD2 (6 bases). Germline V lookup: CDR1 SGDLS, CDR2 YYNGEE. The CDR3 extends over 13 amino acids. V lost 0 bases to trimming and J lost 9 bases, with 10 bases between them.

V gene TRBV19 combines with J gene TRBJ2-7; D remains unclear. Trimming took 8 bases from V and 0 from J, leaving 14 bases between them. From germline, CDR1 is LNHDA and CDR2 SQIVND (reference sequence). CDR3 length: 14 residues. CDR3 coding DNA: TGTGCCAGTCGTCTAAGCGCCAGCTCCTACGAGCAGTACTTC. It is translated as CASRLSASSYEQYF.

This clone appeared once. This chain uses TRBV7-9 with TRBJ1-1; the D gene is possibly TRBD1 (6 bases). CDR3 length: 12 amino acids. Trimming pared 5 bases from V and 11 bases from J, leaving 15 bases between. Germline V gene sequence: CDR1 SEHNR, CDR2 FQNEAQ (reference sequence). CDR3 nucleotides: TGTGCCAGCAGCCCCCAGGGGAGATGGGCTTTCTTT. Residues: CASSPQGRWAFF.

By sample share, this clone is medium-sized. The chain combines TRBV28 with TRBJ1-6; D unclear. CDR3 length: 13 amino acids. The V gene's germline CDR1 is MDHEN and CDR2 SYDVKM. Trimming took 5 bases from V and 9 from J, leaving 11 bases between them. DNA of the CDR3: TGTGCCAGCAGTCCCAGCCCCAGTTCACCCCTCCACTTT. Translating it yields CASSPSPSSPLHF.

V usage is TRBV6-5 and J usage is TRBJ1-5; 8 bases are a match to TRBD1. V lost 4 bases and J lost 3; bases outside the gene matches: 5. This CDR3 is 15 amino acids long. Germline CDR1 reads MNHEY; CDR2 reads SVGAGI. CDR3 sequence: CASSFTDRVNQPQHF. The CDR3 nucleotides are TGTGCCAGCAGTTTCACGGACAGGGTCAATCAGCCCCAGCATTTT.

V usage is TRBV29-1 and J usage is TRBJ2-1, with TRBD1 matching 9 bases. Germline V gene data show CDR1 as SQVTM and CDR2 as ANQGSEA. V shed 6 bases and J 7 bases; nucleotides not matched to a gene: 10. The CDR3 contains 14 residues. CDR3 residues: CSVRDRERGNEQFF. The CDR3 nucleotides read TGCAGCGTGCGGGACAGGGAAAGGGGTAATGAGCAGTTCTTC.

Relative to its sample, this clone is medium-sized. J is TRBJ1-4 and V is TRBV28, with D unresolved. This CDR3 region has 12 residues. Germline V gene sequence: CDR1 MDHEN, CDR2 SYDVKM. Deletions cut 3 bases from V and 8 bases from J, with 7 bases between. The chain's CDR3 is CASSLTLEKLFF. The CDR3 DNA reads as TGTGCCAGCAGTTTGACCCTCGAAAAACTGTTTTTT.

The chain joins TRBV7-9 to TRBJ2-3, with D unresolved. With 6 bases removed from V and 4 bases from J, the gap between germline ends came to 17 bases. The CDR3 has 15 residues. The germline gives CDR1 SEHNR, CDR2 FQNEAQ (reference sequence). The CDR3 here is CASRSDSRIPDTQYF. The CDR3 bases are TGTGCCAGCAGGTCAGACTCCCGGATCCCAGATACGCAGTATTTT.

The V gene is TRBV27, the J gene TRBJ1-1; D remains ambiguous. Deletions cut 9 bases from V and 1 base from J, with 15 bases between. The CDR3 consists of 14 residues. Looked up from germline, CDR1 is MNHEY and CDR2 is SMNVEV (reference sequence). In DNA, the CDR3 is TGTGCCAGTTACCCTACGGGGAGGAACACTGAAGCTTTCTTT. As protein: CASYPTGRNTEAFF.

The CDR3 region is CASSGVTSGFNEQFF. The CDR3 bases are TGTGCCAGCAGTGGGGTGACTAGCGGGTTTAATGAGCAGTTCTTC. The V and J genes are TRBV6-1 and TRBJ2-1; 10 nucleotides line up with TRBD2. V trimming: 4 bases; J trimming: 7 bases; junction bases outside the gene matches: 7. The V gene's germline CDR1 is MNHNS and CDR2 SASEGT. The length of the CDR3 is 15 residues.

The chain carries TRBV7-2 and TRBJ2-7; 8 bases agree with TRBD1. The CDR3 contains 15 residues. The V segment lost 1 base and the J segment 1 base; nucleotides outside the gene matches: 3. CDR1 is SGHTA and CDR2 is FQGNSA in the germline V gene. The CDR3 is CASSLETGASYEQYF. The CDR3 coding sequence is TGTGCCAGCAGCTTAGAGACAGGGGCATCCTACGAGCAGTACTTC.

This rearrangement joins TRBV5-1 to TRBJ2-6; maybe TRBD1 (6 bases). Trimming removed 4 bases from V and 0 bases from J, with 11 bases in between. CDR1 and CDR2 (germline): SGHRS, YFSETQ. The CDR3 has 16 residues. The CDR3, as DNA: TGCGCCAGCAGCACAACAGGGAACTCTGGGGCCAACGTCCTGACTTTC. It encodes CASSTTGNSGANVLTF.

The rearrangement joins TRBV7-2 to TRBJ1-2, with D unresolved. Per germline, CDR1 SGHTA and CDR2 FQGNSA. V shed 1 base and J shed 5 bases, with 11 bases lying between them. This CDR3 has 14 amino acids. The CDR3 nucleotides are TGTGCCAGCAGCTTAGTCCCCGAAATATATGGCTACACCTTC. This gives the protein CASSLVPEIYGYTF.

The chain uses TRBV11-2 and TRBJ2-2; D might be TRBD2 (6 bases). Trimming removed 1 base from V and 3 bases from J, with 12 bases in between. CDR3 size: 16 residues. Germline loops: CDR1 SGHAT, CDR2 FQNNGV. Written as DNA, the CDR3 is TGTGCCAGCAGCTTAGGAGGAGGGCGGGACACCGGGGAGCTGTTTTTT. Encoded protein: CASSLGGGRDTGELFF.

The chain couples TRBV14 to TRBJ1-2, with D hard to call. Per the germline V gene, CDR1 is SGHDN and CDR2 is FVKESK. The V and J ends lost 0 bases and 8 bases respectively, with 16 bases between them. The CDR3 runs 15 residues. Here the CDR3 DNA reads TGTGCCAGCAGCCAAGATTGGCCCGGCCGGCTAGGCTACACCTTC. This encodes CASSQDWPGRLGYTF.

This clone was seen only once. CDR3: CASRMEGRHNEQFF. In DNA, the CDR3 is TGTGCCAGCAGGATGGAGGGTCGCCACAATGAGCAGTTCTTC. The chain couples TRBV11-1 to TRBJ2-1; a possible D gene is TRBD2 (6 bases). This CDR3 has 14 amino acids. V dropped 6 bases and J dropped 5 bases, with 14 bases sitting between them. Germline lookup yields CDR1 SGHAT and CDR2 FQDESV (reference sequence).

V is TRBV18 and J is TRBJ2-7; D is possibly TRBD2 (6 bases). CDR1 is KGHSH, CDR2 LQKENI, per germline. V lost 0 bases and J lost 2, with 11 bases in between. The CDR3 contains 15 residues. DNA of the CDR3: TGTGCCAGCTCACCACCGAGCCGGGGGACCTACGAGCAGTACGTC. It is translated as CASSPPSRGTYEQYV.

A remark on this clone: One junction end does not reproduce the germline sequence, and a read error may be involved. CDR3 coding DNA: TGTGCTAGCAGCTTACCAGGGGGCAATGAGCAGTTCTTC. Translating gives CASSLPGGNEQFF. The gene calls are TRBV7-7 and TRBJ2-1; 7 bases are a match to TRBD1. Germline V lookup: CDR1 SSHAT, CDR2 FNYEAQ (reference sequence). This CDR3 has 13 amino acids.

The rearrangement uses TRBV7-9 and TRBJ2-5; 8 bases are a match to TRBD1. Germline V gene lookup returns CDR1 SEHNR and CDR2 FQNEAQ (reference sequence). Unmatched junction bases numbered 6, after V lost 5 bases and J lost 4 bases. This CDR3 has 14 residues. CDR3 nucleotide sequence: TGTGCCAGCAGCCAAACAGGGGGACGAGAGACCCAGTACTTC. Protein: CASSQTGGRETQYF.

This clone is a singleton in its sample. The chain combines TRBV7-2 with TRBJ1-2; possibly TRBD1 for D (6 bases). This CDR3 contains 13 residues. Trimming shortened V by 4 bases and J by 7 bases, and 13 bases separated the two germline ends. The germline V gene has CDR1 SGHTA and CDR2 FQGNSA. The CDR3: CASSYEQGRGYTF. The CDR3 DNA follows: TGTGCCAGCAGCTATGAACAGGGACGTGGCTACACCTTC.